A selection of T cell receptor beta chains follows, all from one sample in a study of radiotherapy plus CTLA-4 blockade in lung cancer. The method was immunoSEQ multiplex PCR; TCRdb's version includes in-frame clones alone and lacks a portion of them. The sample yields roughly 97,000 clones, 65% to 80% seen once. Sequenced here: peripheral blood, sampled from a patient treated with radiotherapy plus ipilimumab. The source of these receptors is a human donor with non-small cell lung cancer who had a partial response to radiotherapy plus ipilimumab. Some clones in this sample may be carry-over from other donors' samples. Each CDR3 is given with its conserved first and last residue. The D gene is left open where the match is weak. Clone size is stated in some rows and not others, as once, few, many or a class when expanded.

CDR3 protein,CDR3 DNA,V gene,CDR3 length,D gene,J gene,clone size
CASSFSGLRDNEQFF,TGTGCCAGCAGCTTTTCTGGCCTACGGGACAATGAGCAGTTCTTC,TRBV11-2,15,-,TRBJ2-1,-
CASSFDRRETQYF,TGTGCCAGCAGCTTTGACAGGAGGGAGACCCAGTACTTC,TRBV7-3,13,-,TRBJ2-5,-
CASSLDLAGEQETQYF,TGTGCCAGCAGCTTGGACCTAGCGGGGGAACAAGAGACCCAGTACTTC,TRBV5-4,16,TRBD2,TRBJ2-5,-
CASTGDGGLLPLGHF,TGTGCCAGCACGGGGGACGGGGGGCTGTTGCCCCTGGGGCACTTC,TRBV6-4,15,-,TRBJ2-4,-
CASRPGGGSYEQYF,TGTGCCAGCAGGCCGGGAGGGGGGTCCTACGAGCAGTACTTC,TRBV6-6,14,TRBD2,TRBJ2-7,-
CASSQVFSRETQYF,TGTGCCAGCAGCCAAGTATTTTCCCGGGAGACCCAGTACTTC,TRBV4-2,14,-,TRBJ2-5,-
CAISAGSSGGVYEQYF,TGTGCCATCAGTGCCGGGTCTAGCGGGGGGGTCTACGAGCAGTACTTC,TRBV10-3,16,TRBD2,TRBJ2-7,few
CASSLYGTGGQPQHF,TGTGCCAGCAGTTTATACGGGACAGGGGGTCAGCCCCAGCATTTT,TRBV28,15,TRBD1,TRBJ1-5,-
CASSLASRVFRYEQYF,TGTGCCAGCAGTTTGGCATCCAGGGTGTTTCGCTACGAGCAGTACTTC,TRBV28,16,-,TRBJ2-7,-
CASSDQGFSGYTF,TGTGCCAGCAGTGACCAGGGCTTTAGTGGCTACACCTTC,TRBV7-6,13,-,TRBJ1-2,-